A single sample gave rise to the 6 T cell receptor beta chains below, sequenced in a study of beta chain features in type 1 diabetes. The study reverse transcribed the entire isolated RNA, so it sequenced expressed TCRB transcripts. Sequencing was performed with immunoSEQ multiplex PCR; in TCRdb, only in-frame clones are kept and a portion is missing. The sample holds about 360,000 clones, around 12% seen once. Sample: naive CD4+ T cells from blood. The source is a young man in good health.

This clone was recorded a few times. The gene calls are TRBV11-2 and TRBJ2-3; D perhaps matches TRBD1 (5 bases). The CDR3 sequence is 15 residues long. Trimming cost V 0 bases and J 1 base, with 8 bases left between them. From germline, CDR1 is SGHAT and CDR2 FQNNGV. In DNA form, the CDR3 reads TGTGCCAGCAGCTTAGACAGGGTAGGCACAGATACGCAGTATTTT. Its protein is CASSLDRVGTDTQYF.

This clone has more than one count but fewer than ten. This chain joins TRBV7-9 and TRBJ2-7; perhaps TRBD2 as D (5 bases). The V and J ends lost 1 base and 9 bases respectively, with 19 bases between them. The CDR3 sequence is 15 residues long. Germline CDR1 SEHNR, CDR2 FQNEAQ (reference sequence). CDR3 sequence reads: CASSLDIDSKEVQYF. The CDR3 DNA reads TGTGCCAGCAGCTTAGATATCGACTCGAAGGAGGTGCAGTACTTC.

The chain has TRBV5-4 and TRBJ2-3; no reliable D call. Germline values: CDR1 SGHNT, CDR2 YYREEE (reference sequence). CDR3 length equals 14 residues. V gave up 4 bases and J gave up 2 bases, with 11 bases separating them. The CDR3 bases are TGTGCCAGCAGCCCACCAGTCGCCACAGATACGCAGTATTTT. It translates to CASSPPVATDTQYF. The full variable domain, with the rest looked up from reference TRBV5-4 and TRBJ2-3, is ETGVTQSPTHLIKTRGQQVTLRCSSQSGHNTVSWYQQALGQGPQFIFQYYREEENGRGNFPPRFSGLQFPNYSSELNVNALELDDSALYLCASSPPVATDTQYFGPGTRLTVL.

CDR3 region: CASSLVLAGGTMSYNEQFF. DNA for the CDR3: TGCGCCAGCAGCTTGGTTCTAGCGGGAGGTACCATGTCCTACAATGAGCAGTTCTTC. The rearrangement joins TRBV5-1 to TRBJ2-1, with 11 bases matching TRBD2. The CDR3 covers 19 residues. With 0 bases clipped from V and 1 base from J, the junction kept 9 bases outside the gene matches. Germline V gene lookup returns CDR1 SGHRS and CDR2 YFSETQ.

The chain's CDR3 is CASSPGGYNSPLHF. CDR3 sequence (DNA): TGTGCCAGCAGCCCGGGAGGCTATAATTCACCCCTCCACTTT. This chain links TRBV7-9 with TRBJ1-6; the D is unclear. Germline CDR1 reads SEHNR; CDR2 reads FQNEAQ (reference sequence). The CDR3 is made up of 14 amino acids. Trimming removed 5 bases at V and 3 bases at J, with 8 bases between.

The chain recombines TRBV7-2 with TRBJ2-3; 8 positions match TRBD2. Trimming removed 2 bases from V and 3 bases from J; junction bases left unmatched: 7. This CDR3 is built from 16 residues. Germline V CDR1 and CDR2: SGHTA, FQGNSA. In nucleotides, the CDR3 is TGTGCCAGCAGCTTACAAAGCGGGGGCGGGACAGATACGCAGTATTTT. Amino acids: CASSLQSGGGTDTQYF.